The 15 T cell receptor beta chains below come from one sample, sequenced in a study of regulatory T cells in long-lasting Graves disease. The time point: persistent/refractory GD, antithyroid drugs over 5 years with positive TRAb. RNA extracted from PBMCs served as the sequencing template. Arm-PCR of CDR3 regions and iRepertoire HTBI primers were the basis on which TCR beta libraries were built. TCRdb independently ran MiXCR on the multiplex PCR reads; one entry per CDR3 protein. The sample records more than 300,000 distinct CDR3 sequences, around 23% being singletons. This specimen was peripheral blood mononuclear cells (PBMCs), taken when the disease was refractory, from a patient treated with antithyroid drugs. These receptors were taken from a woman in her 40s with Graves disease.

In its sample, this clonotype was seen many times. The gene calls are TRBV12-3 or TRBV12-4 and TRBJ1-5; no firm D call. This CDR3 is 17 amino acids long. V lost 3 bases, J lost 4 bases, and 19 bases lay in between. This CDR3 reads CASSFSQPTLKNQPQHF. Written as DNA, the CDR3 is TGTGCCAGCAGTTTTTCGCAACCAACGTTAAAAAATCAGCCCCAGCATTTT.

This clonotype was detected many times. The V and J genes are TRBV2 and TRBJ2-7, with TRBD2 matching 15 bases. From germline, CDR1 is SNHLY and CDR2 FYNNEI. V lost 6 bases and J lost 5; bases outside the gene matches: 5. This CDR3 comprises 15 residues. Here the CDR3 DNA reads TGTGCCAGCAGGGCGGGACTAGCGGGAGGAGACGAGCAGTACTTC. The encoded protein is CASRAGLAGGDEQYF.

This clonotype occurred many times. The chain is built from TRBV6-1 and TRBJ1-4, with 7 positions matching TRBD1. CDR3 length: 14 amino acids. Germline CDR1 MNHNS, CDR2 SASEGT. After removal of 6 bases from V and 8 bases from J, the junction contained 9 bases not matched to a gene. The CDR3 is CASSETGSTEKLFF. The CDR3 nucleotides read TGTGCCAGCAGCGAGACAGGGTCGACGGAAAAACTGTTTTTT.

This clonotype was counted only a few times. CDR3 sequence reads: CASGPPYEQYF. CDR3 coding DNA: TGTGCCAGCGGTCCTCCCTACGAGCAGTACTTC. The chain combines TRBV28 with TRBJ2-7; D unresolved. The CDR3 contains 11 residues. V lost 8 bases, J lost 2 bases, and 7 bases lay in between. CDR1 and CDR2 from the germline V gene are MDHEN and SYDVKM.

J is TRBJ2-3 and V is TRBV28, with D perhaps matching TRBD1 or TRBD2 (5 bases each). Trimming left V 7 bases short and J 2 bases short, with 16 bases between. The CDR3 has 15 residues. Germline CDR1 is MDHEN and CDR2 is SYDVKM. The DNA of the CDR3 is TGTGCCAGCATGCTATTAGGGACCCTCACAGATACGCAGTATTTT. Amino acids: CASMLLGTLTDTQYF.

This clonotype was counted only a few times. The CDR3: CASSLGGGSNEQYF. CDR3 nucleotides: TGTGCCAGCAGCTTAGGTGGGGGATCCAACGAGCAGTACTTC. This chain joins TRBV7-9 and TRBJ2-7, with D possibly called TRBD1 or TRBD2 (5 bases each). The V gene's germline CDR1 is SEHNR and CDR2 FQNEAQ (reference sequence). The V end lost 1 base, the J end lost 5 bases, and 12 bases lay between the germline ends. This CDR3 is built from 14 residues.

This sequence joins TRBV5-1 and TRBJ1-1, with 9 bases identical to TRBD1. Trimming cost V 5 bases and J 0 bases; bases outside gene matches: 11. CDR1 SGHRS and CDR2 YFSETQ come from the germline V gene. The CDR3 runs to 17 residues. CDR3 sequence reads: CASRFDTGGYLNTEAFF. CDR3 nucleotides: TGCGCCAGCAGATTTGACACAGGGGGCTACTTGAACACTGAAGCTTTCTTT.

This clonotype was detected a few times. The rearrangement uses TRBV29-1 and TRBJ1-1; D remains unclear. The germline V gene encodes CDR1 SQVTM and CDR2 ANQGSEA. The CDR3 is 10 amino acids. The V and J ends lost 7 bases and 4 bases respectively, with 7 bases between them. CDR3 DNA sequence: TGCAGCGGCAGAATCACTGAAGCTTTCTTT. Protein: CSGRITEAFF.

This clonotype was seen repeatedly, ten times or more. The rearrangement joins TRBV11-1 to TRBJ2-7; D may be TRBD1 (5 bases). The CDR3 spans 14 residues. Trimming removed 3 bases from V and 3 bases from J, with 12 bases in between. Germline V gene data show CDR1 as SGHAT and CDR2 as FQDESV (reference sequence). For the CDR3, the DNA is TGTGCCAGCAGCTTGGGCAGGGCCCTCTACGAGCAGTACTTC. This translates into CASSLGRALYEQYF.

Only a few counts were recorded for this clonotype. The V and J genes are TRBV7-3 and TRBJ2-6; D is perhaps TRBD2 (5 bases). This CDR3 has 16 amino acids. CDR1 SGHTA and CDR2 FQGTGA come from the germline V gene. Trimming removed 5 bases at V and 0 bases at J, with 11 bases between. CDR3 coding DNA: TGTGCCAGCAGCACTCAGCGGAGCTCTGGGGCCAACGTCCTGACTTTC. Its protein product is CASSTQRSSGANVLTF.

This clonotype has at least ten counts. The V call is TRBV28, the J call TRBJ2-7; 8 positions match TRBD1. Germline V lookup: CDR1 MDHEN, CDR2 SYDVKM. Unmatched junction bases numbered 7, after V lost 6 bases and J lost 0 bases. The CDR3 is made up of 15 amino acids. The CDR3 DNA follows: TGTGCCAGCAGGCCCCAGGGGGCTAGCTCCTACGAGCAGTACTTC. Translating it yields CASRPQGASSYEQYF.

This sequence joins TRBV5-1 and TRBJ2-2; TRBD2 matches 8 bases. V dropped 0 bases and J dropped 6; count of bases not matched to a gene: 4. This CDR3 has 15 residues. CDR1 is SGHRS and CDR2 is YFSETQ in the germline V gene. The CDR3 region is CASSLAGTRPGELFF. The CDR3 region has the DNA TGCGCCAGCAGCTTGGCCGGGACTAGGCCCGGGGAGCTGTTTTTT.

This clonotype was observed many times. The genes are TRBV6-1 and TRBJ1-1, with TRBD1 identical over 8 bases. This CDR3 has 13 residues. Trimming cost V 10 bases and J 1 base; bases outside gene matches: 5. Germline CDR1 reads MNHNS; CDR2 reads SASEGT. The CDR3 nucleotides read TGTGCCACCTGTACAGGGGGGAACACTGAAGCTTTCTTT. Residues: CATCTGGNTEAFF.

V usage is TRBV7-9 and J usage is TRBJ1-3; D gene unclear. CDR1 SEHNR and CDR2 FQNEAQ come from the germline V gene (reference sequence). The CDR3 length is 12 residues. The ends were cut back, 6 bases at V and 8 bases at J, with 11 bases in the middle. DNA of the CDR3: TGTGCCAGCAGTTCGGGCGGAGACACCATATATTTT. It yields the protein CASSSGGDTIYF.

The rearrangement joins TRBV29-1 to TRBJ1-3; maybe TRBD1 (6 bases). Per the germline V gene, CDR1 is SQVTM and CDR2 is ANQGSEA. Trimming took off 7 bases at V and 2 bases at J, with 12 bases between the two ends. This CDR3 is built from 13 residues. CDR3 loop: CSAQGSPGNTIYF. CDR3 in DNA: TGCAGCGCACAGGGATCGCCTGGAAACACCATATATTTT.